The rows below give T cell receptor beta chains drawn from one sample of a study of post-analysis software for immune sequencing data. TCRdb reprocessed the PCR reads via MiXCR and lists one record per CDR3 protein. The sample contains hundreds of thousands of distinct CDR3 sequences, 25% to 30% of which appear only once. The source material was blood. The origin of the receptors is a girl aged 5 to 17 with multiple sclerosis. CDR3s include the opening cysteine and the closing phenylalanine or tryptophan. Fields, in order: clone size, V gene, J gene, D gene, CDR3 DNA, CDR3 protein. D genes are given only for firm matches. Clone size is stated in some rows and not others, as once, few, many or a class when expanded.

>few|TRBV7-2|TRBJ2-3|TRBD1
TGTGCCACAGGACAGGGGAGACGCGATACGCAGTATTTT
CATGQGRRDTQYF
>NA|TRBV5-1|TRBJ2-2|NA
TGCGCCAGCAGTCCGAACTCTCCAGGGAACACCGGGGAGCTGTTTTTT
CASSPNSPGNTGELFF
>NA|TRBV20-1|TRBJ1-4|NA
TGCAGTGCTAGAGATCCGGGGGCTAATGAAAAACTGTTTTTT
CSARDPGANEKLFF
>few|TRBV12-3/TRBV12-4|TRBJ1-5|TRBD1
TGTGCCAGCCGCCCGGGACAGTTCAATCAGCCCCAGCATTTT
CASRPGQFNQPQHF
>NA|TRBV20-1|TRBJ2-2|TRBD2
TGCAGTGCTAGAGATGGACTAGCGGGGGACACCGGGGAGCTGTTTTTT
CSARDGLAGDTGELFF
>NA|TRBV20-1|TRBJ2-7|NA
TGCAGTGCTAGAGATCTCAGCAAGAGCTACGAGCAGTACTTC
CSARDLSKSYEQYF
>NA|TRBV27|TRBJ1-4|NA
TGTGCCAGCACTTCCCGGGGGATGATTGATGAAAAACTGTTTTTT
CASTSRGMIDEKLFF
>NA|TRBV20-1|TRBJ2-5|TRBD1
TGCAGTGCCGCTACAGGGGGGAGGGAGACCCAGTACTTC
CSAATGGRETQYF
>NA|TRBV7-6|TRBJ2-2|NA
TGTGCCAGCAGCACCCCACGGATCACCGGGGAGCTGTTTTTT
CASSTPRITGELFF
>NA|TRBV20-1|TRBJ2-3|NA
TGCAGTGCTAGTCACACCATGGACACAGATACGCAGTATTTT
CSASHTMDTDTQYF
>NA|TRBV24-1|TRBJ2-1|TRBD1
TGTGCTACCAGTGAGCGGACAGGGAAGGGCAATGAGCAGTTCTTC
CATSERTGKGNEQFF
>NA|TRBV6-5|TRBJ1-5|NA
TGTGCCAGCAGTTACGGGGGGGGGCATAGCAATCAGCCCCAGCATTTT
CASSYGGGHSNQPQHF
>NA|TRBV7-9|TRBJ1-1|NA
TGTGCCAGCAGCTTAAAGGCGGCGGAAACTGAAGCTTTCTTT
CASSLKAAETEAFF
>NA|TRBV10-2|TRBJ2-3|TRBD2
TGCGCCAGCATAGAGACTAGCGCTAACACAGATACGCAGTATTTT
CASIETSANTDTQYF
>NA|TRBV28|TRBJ1-2|TRBD1
TGTGCCAGCAGGACAGGGGGCTATGGCTACACCTTC
CASRTGGYGYTF
>NA|TRBV20-1|TRBJ1-1|NA
TGCAGTGCCCCTCCCCCGGGAGCGAACACTGAAGCTTTCTTT
CSAPPPGANTEAFF
>few|TRBV5-1|TRBJ1-2|NA
TGCGCCAGCGACGCAAGACCGGGGGGGCATGGCTACACCTTC
CASDARPGGHGYTF
>NA|TRBV2|TRBJ1-5|NA
TGTGCCAGCAGGCCCACCAATCAGCCCCAGCATTTT
CASRPTNQPQHF
>NA|TRBV20-1|TRBJ1-2|NA
TGCAGTGCTAGAGATCCGGGGAGAAATGGCTACACCTTC
CSARDPGRNGYTF
>few|TRBV5-1|TRBJ2-1|TRBD2
TGCGCCAGCAGCCCCGATAGCGGGATCGTCTTCTCCTACAATGAGCAGTTCTTC
CASSPDSGIVFSYNEQFF
>NA|TRBV29-1|TRBJ2-1|TRBD2
TGCAGCGTTCCTAGCGGGGGTCACAATGAGCAGTTCTTC
CSVPSGGHNEQFF
>few|TRBV10-3|TRBJ1-2|TRBD1
TGTGCCACCGGGACAGCGAGCTATGGCTACACCTTC
CATGTASYGYTF
>NA|TRBV29-1|TRBJ2-1|NA
TGCAGCGTTCCTTGGGGGGCTTACAATGAGCAGTTCTTC
CSVPWGAYNEQFF
>few|TRBV20-1|TRBJ2-3|NA
TGCAGCCGCGCCGGCCCAGATACGCAGTATTTT
CSRAGPDTQYF